Listed here are 11 T cell receptor beta chains from one sample, sequenced in a study of vaccination and CD4 T cells after COVID-19. For these receptors, no antigen is known. Sequenced with the Oncomine TCR Beta short-read assay was DNA taken from cultured CD4+ T cells. TCRdb re-called the PCR reads through MiXCR, storing one row per CDR3 protein. The data contain about 16,000 distinct CDR3 sequences, around 55% of them singletons. The treatment: roughly 11-day PBMC culture with coronavirus spike peptide pools or control peptides (ViraFEST assay). The specimen comprised cultured CD4+ T cells from blood, sampled after SARS-CoV-2 vaccination. The receptors were sampled from a human donor with COVID-19.

The genes are TRBV20-1 and TRBJ2-5; maybe TRBD2 (6 bases). CDR3 size: 18 residues. Germline V lookup: CDR1 DFQATT, CDR2 SNEGSKA (reference sequence). Between the trimmed V and J ends, which lost 0 bases and 2 bases, there was a span of 22 bases. The CDR3 region is CSARDRGRAGRQQETQYF. Here the CDR3 DNA reads TGCAGTGCTAGAGATCGAGGTCGGGCGGGGCGGCAGCAAGAGACCCAGTACTTC.

This chain connects TRBV18 to TRBJ2-2; D gene unclear. The CDR3 loop spans 13 amino acids. The germline CDR1 and CDR2 sequences are KGHSH and LQKENI. V lost 1 base and J lost 7, with 7 bases in between. The CDR3 bases are TGTGCCAGCTCACCACAGGGCTTCGGGGAGCTGTTTTTT. The encoded protein is CASSPQGFGELFF.

The V and J genes are TRBV5-1 and TRBJ1-1, with D unresolved. The length of the CDR3 is 14 residues. Trimming left V 4 bases short and J 7 bases short, with 17 bases between. Per the germline V gene, CDR1 is SGHRS and CDR2 is YFSETQ. The chain's CDR3 is CASSSGLSVFEAFF. CDR3 bases: TGCGCCAGCAGCAGCGGCTTAAGTGTGTTTGAAGCTTTCTTT.

V is TRBV7-3 and J is TRBJ2-7; the D is unclear. Trimming pared 1 base from V and 6 bases from J, leaving 4 bases between. Germline loops: CDR1 SGHTA, CDR2 FQGTGA. The CDR3 covers 11 residues. The CDR3 DNA sequence: TGTGCCAGCAGCTTAAGAGGCGAGCAGTACTTC. Translated: CASSLRGEQYF.

This clonotype was recorded a few times. The chain uses TRBV6-1 and TRBJ1-5, with D tentatively TRBD1 (6 bases). The CDR3 extends over 14 amino acids. Germline V gene sequence: CDR1 MNHNS, CDR2 SASEGT. The V gene lost 5 bases and the J gene lost 9 bases, with 17 bases spanning the gap. The CDR3 region is CASSTQTGPGPQHF. DNA for the CDR3: TGTGCCAGCAGTACCCAGACAGGCCCCGGGCCCCAGCATTTT.

This chain links TRBV27 with TRBJ2-5; D is uncertain. From germline, CDR1 is MNHEY and CDR2 SMNVEV (reference sequence). V dropped 2 bases and J dropped 1 base, with 5 bases sitting between them. The CDR3 consists of 13 residues. CDR3 region: CASSLQPQETQYF. DNA of the CDR3: TGTGCCAGCAGTTTACAACCCCAAGAGACCCAGTACTTC.

In this sample, this clonotype turned up a few times. The chain is built from TRBV2 and TRBJ2-3, with 10 bases lining up with TRBD2. The CDR3 sequence is 14 residues long. The germline gives CDR1 SNHLY, CDR2 FYNNEI. Trimming took 6 bases from V and 5 from J; bases not matched to a gene: 5. CDR3 coding DNA: TGTGCCAGCAGGGAACTAGCGGGGTTAGATACGCAGTATTTT. As protein: CASRELAGLDTQYF.

The V and J genes are TRBV6-1 and TRBJ1-3; possibly TRBD1 for D (5 bases). V lost 10 bases to trimming and J lost 4 bases, with 17 bases between them. This CDR3 contains 14 residues. Germline loops: CDR1 MNHNS, CDR2 SASEGT. The DNA of the CDR3 is TGTGCCACGGGGGGGGAAAACCCCGGAAACACCATATATTTT. Its translation: CATGGENPGNTIYF.

Only a few counts were recorded for this clonotype. The genes are TRBV25-1 and TRBJ1-5; D may be TRBD1 (6 bases). Germline V gene sequence: CDR1 MGHDK, CDR2 SYGVNS. V gave up 4 bases and J gave up 2 bases, with 12 bases separating them. The CDR3 runs to 15 residues. DNA for the CDR3: TGTGCCAGCAGTGGCCCGGGGGCGGGCAATCAGCCCCAGCATTTT. Its protein is CASSGPGAGNQPQHF. The entire variable domain, with the rest obtained from reference TRBV25-1 and TRBJ1-5, is as follows: EADIYQTPRYLVIGTGKKITLECSQTMGHDKMYWYQQDPGMELHLIHYSYGVNSTEKGDLSSESTVSRIRTEHFPLTLESARPSHTSQYLCASSGPGAGNQPQHFGDGTRLSIL.

This chain links TRBV6-5 with TRBJ1-2, with D unresolved. The germline V gene has CDR1 MNHEY and CDR2 SVGAGI. CDR3 length equals 14 residues. V lost 0 bases and J 4 bases, leaving 9 bases between the germline ends. The CDR3 DNA reads as TGTGCCAGCAGTTACTCTCGAGACGGCTATGGCTACACCTTC. Translating gives CASSYSRDGYGYTF.

V and J are TRBV6-5 and TRBJ2-3, with D unclear. The V end lost 0 bases, the J end lost 1 base, and 5 bases lay between the germline ends. The CDR3 length is 14 residues. Germline-derived CDR1 and CDR2 are MNHEY and SVGAGI. CDR3 nucleotide sequence: TGTGCCAGCAGTTACTCGACGGGCACAGATACGCAGTATTTT. The encoded protein is CASSYSTGTDTQYF.